This TCR beta chain was sequenced for a study of HIV-infected patients and healthy controls. Within the sample, this clonotype is medium-sized (0.01 to 0.1%). What it binds is not known. Whole blood was used without fractionation, so all unsorted peripheral T cells were included. Control samples came from around 9 uninfected healthy donors, several of them resampled after two to four months. General study results and limits: Healthy controls carried many MAIT alpha-chain CDR3s, while HIV+ repertoires had few. Healthy control repertoires had roughly threefold more distinct CDR3s than untreated HIV+ repertoires, and higher Shannon diversity.

The CDR3 contains 13 residues. The V and J ends lost 6 bases and 6 bases, in that order; junction bases with no gene match: 5. The germline V gene encodes CDR1 MNHEY and CDR2 SVGAGI. Alpha and beta constant-region primers primed reverse transcription of about 470 ng RNA. Alpha and beta chain libraries were made separately by chain-specific third strand synthesis with multiplexing indices. TCRdb reprocessed the 5' RACE reads with MiXCR, giving one entry per CDR3 protein. The top ten hold approximately 3.4% of the sample, which has about 18,000 distinct CDR3 sequences, about 9.5% seen once. Sequencing was carried out using blood. The V gene is TRBV6-5, the J gene TRBJ2-3; 8 positions agree with TRBD2. This sequence originates from an adult in good health. The CDR3 loop reads CASRRTSPDTQYF. CDR3 in DNA: TGTGCCAGCAGACGGACTAGCCCGGATACGCAGTATTTT.